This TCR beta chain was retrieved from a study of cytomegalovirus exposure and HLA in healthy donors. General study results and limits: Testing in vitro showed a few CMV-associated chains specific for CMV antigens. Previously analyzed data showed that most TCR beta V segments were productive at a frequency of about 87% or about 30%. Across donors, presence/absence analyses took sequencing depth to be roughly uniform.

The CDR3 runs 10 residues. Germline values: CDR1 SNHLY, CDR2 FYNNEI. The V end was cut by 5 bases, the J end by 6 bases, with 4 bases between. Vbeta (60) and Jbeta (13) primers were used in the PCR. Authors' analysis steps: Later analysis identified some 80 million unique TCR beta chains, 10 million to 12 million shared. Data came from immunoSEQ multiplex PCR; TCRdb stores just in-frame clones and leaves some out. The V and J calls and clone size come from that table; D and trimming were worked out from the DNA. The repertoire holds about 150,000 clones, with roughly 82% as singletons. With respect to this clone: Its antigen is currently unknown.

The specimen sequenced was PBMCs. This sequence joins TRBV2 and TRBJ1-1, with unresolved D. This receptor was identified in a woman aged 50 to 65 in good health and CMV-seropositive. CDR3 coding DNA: TGTGCCAGCAGTTCAGCTGAAGCTTTCTTT. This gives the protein CASSSAEAFF.